The 21 T cell receptor beta chains presented below share a single source sample, sequenced in a study of OX40 agonist ivuxolimab in advanced cancers. TCRdb's copy holds only in-frame clones and misses some; the assay was immunoSEQ multiplex PCR. The sample includes more than 50,000 clones, over 75% of them seen just once. This specimen consisted of CD4+ or CD8+ T cells sorted from blood, obtained in a trial of the OX40 agonist ivuxolimab. The receptors stem from an adult with an advanced solid tumor such as melanoma, head and neck, liver or kidney cancer.

The V call is TRBV7-9, the J call TRBJ1-5; D may be TRBD1 (5 bases). Germline assignment: CDR1 SEHNR and CDR2 FQNEAQ (reference sequence). The V and J ends lost 0 bases and 1 base respectively, with 7 bases between them. The CDR3 sequence is 15 residues long. For the CDR3, the DNA is TGTGCCAGCAGCTTAGCAGGGGTAAGCAATCAGCCCCAGCATTTT. It is translated as CASSLAGVSNQPQHF.

CDR3 region: CAISENSGQETQYF. CDR3 nucleotides: TGTGCCATCAGTGAGAATAGCGGCCAAGAGACCCAGTACTTC. The gene calls are TRBV10-3 and TRBJ2-5, with D tentatively TRBD2 (6 bases). Trimming pared 2 bases from V and 1 base from J, leaving 8 bases between. The CDR3 is 14 residues long. Germline V gives CDR1 ENHRY, CDR2 SYGVKD.

The gene calls are TRBV10-3 and TRBJ2-7, with 14 bases that match TRBD2. The CDR3 spans 14 residues. Germline V gene sequence: CDR1 ENHRY, CDR2 SYGVKD. The V gene end was trimmed by 6 bases and the J gene end by 11 bases; junction bases not matched to a gene: 9. CDR3 in amino acids: CAIRGQPGLAGEYF. CDR3 DNA sequence: TGTGCCATCAGGGGCCAACCGGGACTAGCGGGGGAGTACTTC.

The chain has TRBV5-6 and TRBJ1-1; no clear D gene. In germline, CDR1 is SGHDT, CDR2 YYEEEE. There are 11 residues in the CDR3. Trimming stripped 0 bases from V and 7 bases from J, with 4 bases between. The CDR3 nucleotides read TGTGCCAGCAGCTTGGGTCTTGAAGCTTTCTTT. Translating it yields CASSLGLEAFF.

J is TRBJ2-1 and V is TRBV28; TRBD2 agrees at 8 bases. The germline V gene encodes CDR1 MDHEN and CDR2 SYDVKM. This CDR3 has 13 residues. The V segment lost 4 bases and the J segment 10 bases; nucleotides outside the gene matches: 6. The CDR3 bases are TGTGCCAGCAGTTCTGGACTAGCCTGGGAGCAGTTCTTC. The encoded protein is CASSSGLAWEQFF.

This clone was picked up one time. The V and J genes are TRBV7-2 and TRBJ1-6, with D possibly TRBD1 on 5 matching bases. CDR1 SGHTA and CDR2 FQGNSA come from the germline V gene. V shed 4 bases and J shed 4 bases, with 20 bases lying between them. The CDR3 runs to 18 residues. CDR3 sequence reads: CASSSSRGRQIYNSPLHF. Here the CDR3 DNA reads TGTGCCAGCAGCTCGTCTAGGGGACGGCAAATATATAATTCACCCCTCCACTTT. The full variable domain, with the rest looked up from reference TRBV7-2 and TRBJ1-6, is GAGVSQSPSNKVTEKGKDVELRCDPISGHTALYWYRQSLGQGLEFLIYFQGNSAPDKSGLPSDRFSAERTGGSVSTLTIQRTQQEDSAVYLCASSSSRGRQIYNSPLHFGNGTRLTVT.

This clone was seen once. The chain recombines TRBV7-8 with TRBJ2-7, with D perhaps assigned TRBD1 or TRBD2 (5 bases each). Deletions cut 5 bases from V and 5 bases from J, with 13 bases between. The germline V gene encodes CDR1 SGHVS and CDR2 FQNEAQ. CDR3 length: 13 amino acids. CDR3 amino acids: CASSPGPSNEQYF. For the CDR3, the DNA is TGTGCCAGCAGCCCGGGGCCCAGTAACGAGCAGTACTTC. Full variable domain (missing parts from reference TRBV7-8 and TRBJ2-7): GAGVSQSPRYKVAKRGQDVALRCDPISGHVSLFWYQQALGQGPEFLTYFQNEAQLDKSGLPSDRFFAERPEGSVSTLKIQRTQQEDSAVYLCASSPGPSNEQYFGPGTRLTVT.

This chain connects TRBV11-2 to TRBJ1-4, with a tentative D call TRBD1 (6 bases). The V end lost 1 base, the J end lost 7 bases, and 10 bases lay between the germline ends. The germline CDR1 and CDR2 sequences are SGHAT and FQNNGV. CDR3 length: 14 amino acids. The DNA of the CDR3 is TGTGCCAGCAGCTTAGGGGGGCAGAGTGAAAAACTGTTTTTT. This translates into CASSLGGQSEKLFF.

The V and J genes are TRBV5-4 and TRBJ2-5; a possible D gene is TRBD1 (5 bases). CDR1 is SGHNT, CDR2 YYREEE, per germline (reference sequence). The germline V and J ends were trimmed by 1 base and 1 base, with 11 bases remaining between them. This CDR3 contains 15 residues. CDR3 amino acids: CASSLPTVLQETQYF. The CDR3 nucleotides read TGTGCCAGCAGCTTGCCGACAGTCCTCCAAGAGACCCAGTACTTC.

The genes are TRBV18 and TRBJ2-5; D is perhaps TRBD1 (5 bases). The J call may not be correct, given that the DNA end is closer to TRBJ2-7. The CDR3 consists of 13 residues. Germline-derived CDR1 and CDR2 are KGHSH and LQKENI. The CDR3 region is CASSPRQRYEQYF. The CDR3 nucleotides are TGTGCCAGCTCACCAAGACAGAGGTACGAGCAGTACTTC.

This clone showed up just once. V gene TRBV2 combines with J gene TRBJ1-5, with TRBD1 as a possible D gene (6 bases). Trimming left V 6 bases short and J 1 base short, with 13 bases between. Germline V gives CDR1 SNHLY, CDR2 FYNNEI. The CDR3 contains 15 residues. The chain's CDR3 is CASRAGTLSNQPQHF. The CDR3 coding sequence is TGTGCCAGCAGAGCCGGGACACTGAGCAATCAGCCCCAGCATTTT.

The chain employs TRBV5-1 and TRBJ2-5; D may be TRBD1 (6 bases). This CDR3 region has 14 residues. Trimming stripped 3 bases from V and 5 bases from J, with 14 bases between. Per the germline V gene, CDR1 is SGHRS and CDR2 is YFSETQ. CDR3 loop: CASSSSTGMETQYF. As DNA, the CDR3 is TGCGCCAGCAGCTCGTCTACAGGGATGGAGACCCAGTACTTC. Full variable domain (missing parts from reference TRBV5-1 and TRBJ2-5): KAGVTQTPRYLIKTRGQQVTLSCSPISGHRSVSWYQQTPGQGLQFLFEYFSETQRNKGNFPGRFSGRQFSNSRSEMNVSTLELGDSALYLCASSSSTGMETQYFGPGTRLLVL.

J is TRBJ2-1 and V is TRBV5-1; D is possibly TRBD1 (6 bases). The CDR3 sequence is 15 residues long. Trimming stripped 3 bases from V and 2 bases from J, with 12 bases between. Looked up from germline, CDR1 is SGHRS and CDR2 is YFSETQ. CDR3 DNA sequence: TGCGCCAGCAGCTCCGGGACACCAGCCTACAATGAGCAGTTCTTC. This gives the protein CASSSGTPAYNEQFF.

This clone appeared a few times. The V and J genes are TRBV30 and TRBJ2-1, with TRBD2 identical over 12 bases. V lost 1 base and J lost 9; bases outside the gene matches: 7. This CDR3 comprises 15 residues. The V gene's germline CDR1 is GTSNPN and CDR2 SVGIG (reference sequence). CDR3 bases: TGTGCCTGGAGTGCCACTAGCGGGAGGATGGGTGAGCAGTTCTTC. Residues: CAWSATSGRMGEQFF.

The rearrangement uses TRBV9 and TRBJ1-2; no clear D gene. Looked up from germline, CDR1 is SGDLS and CDR2 is YYNGEE. Trimming took 2 bases from V and 6 from J, leaving 17 bases between them. The CDR3 spans 15 residues. CDR3 nucleotides: TGTGCCAGCAGCGTCTTTCTATCGGATCTTGATGGCTACACCTTC. It specifies CASSVFLSDLDGYTF. Full variable domain (remainder filled in from reference TRBV9 and TRBJ1-2): DSGVTQTPKHLITATGQRVTLRCSPRSGDLSVYWYQQSLDQGLQFLIQYYNGEERAKGNILERFSAQQFPDLHSELNLSSLELGDSALYFCASSVFLSDLDGYTFGSGTRLTVV.

The chain uses TRBV7-9 and TRBJ2-5; D may be TRBD2 (6 bases). The CDR3 consists of 15 residues. Germline assignment: CDR1 SEHNR and CDR2 FQNEAQ (reference sequence). V lost 1 base, J lost 5 bases, and 14 bases lay in between. The CDR3 nucleotides are TGTGCCAGCAGCTTAGTACTAGCTCGGGGTGAGACCCAGTACTTC. This codes for CASSLVLARGETQYF.

V is TRBV21-1 and J is TRBJ2-7; TRBD1, the table's D call, was not compared with the DNA. TRBV21-1 is marked as a pseudogene. The CDR3 loop spans 16 amino acids. CDR3 in amino acids: CASSKFRTGHSYEQYF. CDR3 DNA: TGTGCCAGCAGCAAATTTCGGACAGGCCATTCTTACGAGCAGTACTTC.

J is TRBJ2-2 and V is TRBV7-6; a weak D match, TRBD2 (5 bases). Germline V gene data show CDR1 as SGHVS and CDR2 as FNYEAQ. V was trimmed by 8 bases and J by 7 bases, leaving 14 bases between them. The length of the CDR3 is 13 residues. Here the CDR3 DNA reads TGTGCCAGCCATCAGGACGGACTCGGGGAGCTGTTTTTT. It specifies CASHQDGLGELFF.

This chain joins TRBV19 and TRBJ1-3; TRBD1 is a possible D gene (5 bases). Germline V gives CDR1 LNHDA, CDR2 SQIVND (reference sequence). V was clipped by 3 bases and J by 4 bases, with 10 bases between them. The CDR3 runs 14 residues. For the CDR3, the DNA is TGTGCCAGTAGTATCGGGGGAACCGGAAACACCATATATTTT. Its translation: CASSIGGTGNTIYF.

The gene calls are TRBV25-1 and TRBJ2-6; possible D gene TRBD1, 5 bases. CDR1 is MGHDK and CDR2 is SYGVNS in the germline V gene. V was pared by 3 bases and J by 0 bases, with 12 bases between. The CDR3 has 17 amino acids. The DNA of the CDR3 is TGTGCCAGCAGTGATACAGGTGCCGGCTCTGGGGCCAACGTCCTGACTTTC. This codes for CASSDTGAGSGANVLTF.

The CDR3 region has the DNA TGTGCCAGCTCACCTAATAAGGGAGGGGGCTCCTACAATGAGCAGTTCTTC. Translation: CASSPNKGGGSYNEQFF. The chain has TRBV18 and TRBJ2-1; TRBD2 might be the D (7 bases). Trimming removed 3 bases from V and 0 bases from J, with 15 bases in between. The length of the CDR3 is 17 residues. Germline lookup yields CDR1 KGHSH and CDR2 LQKENI.